These T cell receptor beta chains were read from a single sample in a study of regulatory T cells in long-lasting Graves disease. MiXCR was run by TCRdb on the multiplex PCR reads, yielding one entry per CDR3 protein. The sample shows around 400,000 distinct CDR3 sequences, 21% of them seen only once. The source was peripheral blood mononuclear cells (PBMCs), collected when the disease was refractory, from a patient treated with antithyroid drugs. The receptors here all came from a female donor with Graves disease. CDR3s include the opening cysteine and the closing phenylalanine or tryptophan. A D gene is named only where the DNA matches it firmly. Some rows mark clone size as missing; the rest say once, few, many or name a class of expanded clone.

J gene | clone size | D gene | V gene | CDR3 DNA | CDR3 protein
TRBJ1-5 | many | NA | TRBV19 | TGTGCCAGTAGTATTGGCAGGGTGATCGGACAGCCCCAGCATTTT | CASSIGRVIGQPQHF
TRBJ2-3 | NA | TRBD1 | TRBV3-1 | TGTGCCAGCAGCCAAGTTTTGACAGGGGGCACAGATACGCAGTATTTT | CASSQVLTGGTDTQYF
TRBJ2-1 | NA | NA | TRBV14 | TGTGCCAGCAGCCAAGAAACGGACTACAATGAGCAGTTCTTC | CASSQETDYNEQFF
TRBJ2-7 | NA | NA | TRBV3-1 | TGTGCCAGCAGCCAATACGGGGGCCAAGCCTACGAGCAGTACTTC | CASSQYGGQAYEQYF
TRBJ2-7 | NA | TRBD2 | TRBV20-1 | TGCAGTGCTGCGCGGGGGGAAAACGAGCAGTACTTC | CSAARGENEQYF
TRBJ2-5 | NA | TRBD1 | TRBV5-5 | TGTGTCAGCACGGGACAGGAAGAGACCCAGTACTTC | CVSTGQEETQYF
TRBJ2-5 | many | NA | TRBV7-3 | TGTGCCAGCAGCCCCTGGCCAAAAGAGACCCAGTACTTC | CASSPWPKETQYF
TRBJ2-2 | NA | NA | TRBV27 | TGTGCCAGCAATTTATCTGGGGCCGGGGAGCTGTTTTTT | CASNLSGAGELFF
TRBJ1-1 | many | NA | TRBV7-8 | TGTGCCAGCAGCTTAGCGGTAGGCATGAACACTGAAGCTTTCTTT | CASSLAVGMNTEAFF
TRBJ2-2 | NA | TRBD2 | TRBV20-1 | TGCAGTGCTAGACCTAGCGGGAAAGGCTCCGGGGAGCTGTTTTTT | CSARPSGKGSGELFF
TRBJ1-5 | many | TRBD1 | TRBV20-1 | TGCAGTGCTAGACCCGGGACAGCTTACAATCAGCCCCAGCATTTT | CSARPGTAYNQPQHF
TRBJ1-6 | many | NA | TRBV5-1 | TGTGCCAGCAGCTTAGATGGGGGTAATTCACCCCTCCACTTT | CASSLDGGNSPLHF
TRBJ1-2 | many | NA | TRBV2 | TGTGCCAGCAGTGTAGTTGCCGACCCCTATGGCTACACCTTC | CASSVVADPYGYTF
TRBJ2-2 | NA | TRBD1 | TRBV5-1 | TGCGCCAGCAGCCTGGACAGGGGTAACGGGGAGCTGTTTTTT | CASSLDRGNGELFF
TRBJ2-5 | few | TRBD1 | TRBV5-1 | TGCGCCAGCAGCAAGGGACAGGGGGCGCTAACCCAGTACTTC | CASSKGQGALTQYF
TRBJ2-2 | many | TRBD1 | TRBV10-3 | TGTGCCATCAGAGACCCGGGACAGGACACCGGGGAGCTGTTTTTT | CAIRDPGQDTGELFF
TRBJ2-7 | many | TRBD2 | TRBV6-2/TRBV6-3 | TGTGCCAGCAGTTCGGGACTAGCGGGATTAAGCTCCTACGAGCAGTACTTC | CASSSGLAGLSSYEQYF
TRBJ1-1 | NA | NA | TRBV5-1 | TGCGCCAGCAGCTTACCCTCCCAAGGTTATGAAGCTTTCTTT | CASSLPSQGYEAFF
TRBJ2-7 | NA | NA | TRBV9 | TGTGCCAGCAGCGTCGTAGACAGCTCCTACGAGCAGTACTTC | CASSVVDSSYEQYF
TRBJ2-5 | once | TRBD2 | TRBV28 | TGTGCCAGCAGTACTCTAGCGGGAGGTTTCCAAGAGACCCAGTACTTC | CASSTLAGGFQETQYF
TRBJ1-1 | many | TRBD1 | TRBV30 | TGTGCCTGGGCGGGACAGATGAACACTGAAGCTTTCTTT | CAWAGQMNTEAFF
TRBJ2-7 | many | TRBD2 | TRBV2 | TGTGCCAGCAGTGGGACTAGCGGGACTTCCTACGAGCAGTACTTC | CASSGTSGTSYEQYF
TRBJ2-2 | NA | NA | TRBV4-1 | TGCGCCAGCAGCCAAGACAACACCGGGGAGCTGTTTTTT | CASSQDNTGELFF
TRBJ2-7 | NA | TRBD2 | TRBV5-1 | TGCGCCAGCAGCTGGGTCGGGACTAGCATTGACGAGCAGTACTTC | CASSWVGTSIDEQYF
TRBJ1-1 | many | NA | TRBV28 | TGTGCCAGCAGCCCAGACATTGAAGCTTTCTTT | CASSPDIEAFF
TRBJ2-7 | many | NA | TRBV29-1 | TGCAGCGTCGGGGACCATCAAACCTACGAGCAGTACTTC | CSVGDHQTYEQYF
TRBJ2-7 | many | NA | TRBV3-1 | TGTGCCAGCAGCCAAGGGAGCAGCGAGCAGTACTTC | CASSQGSSEQYF
TRBJ2-5 | many | NA | TRBV2 | TGTGCCAGCAGTGAAATCTACGTCCAAGAGACCCAGTACTTC | CASSEIYVQETQYF
TRBJ2-5 | few | NA | TRBV7-9 | TGTGCCAGCAGCTTAGTAGTTGTGGGGGCAGGGGAGACCCAGTACTTC | CASSLVVVGAGETQYF
TRBJ1-2 | many | NA | TRBV28 | TGTGCCAGCACCCAAGCTGGGACTAACTATGGCTACACCTTC | CASTQAGTNYGYTF
TRBJ1-5 | few | NA | TRBV7-8 | TGTGCCAGCAGCTTATCGGGGGGCGGGGGTAGCAATCAGCCCCAGCATTTT | CASSLSGGGGSNQPQHF
TRBJ2-1 | few | TRBD1 | TRBV2 | TGTGCCAGCAGGAGACAGGGTCGAAATCCCTTCAACAATGAGCAGTTCTTC | CASRRQGRNPFNNEQFF
TRBJ2-4 | NA | NA | TRBV4-1 | TGCGCCAGCAGCCAATTTGGGGGGGTGACGGACAGACTAAACATTCAGTACTTC | CASSQFGGVTDRLNIQYF
TRBJ2-5 | few | TRBD1 | TRBV3-1 | TGTGCCAGCAGCCAAGCCTTTTCAGGGGGCGCGAAGACCCAGTACTTC | CASSQAFSGGAKTQYF
TRBJ2-7 | NA | NA | TRBV6-2/TRBV6-3 | TGTGCCAGCAGTTACGGTGGGGACTACGAGCAGTACTTC | CASSYGGDYEQYF
TRBJ1-1 | many | NA | TRBV5-1 | TGCGCCAGCAGCTTGGGGACTTTGAACACTGAAGCTTTCTTT | CASSLGTLNTEAFF
TRBJ2-4 | few | NA | TRBV27 | TGTGCCAGCAGTGTCGCCAGGGTTGGCATTCAGTACTTC | CASSVARVGIQYF
TRBJ2-2 | many | NA | TRBV7-7 | TGTGCCAGCAGCTTGGGGTTTGCGACCGGGGAGCTGTTTTTT | CASSLGFATGELFF
TRBJ2-7 | NA | TRBD1 | TRBV20-1 | TGCAGTGCTGCCCGAAGACAGGGACGAGGAGAGCAGTACTTC | CSAARRQGRGEQYF
TRBJ1-2 | many | NA | TRBV11-2 | TGTGCCAGCAGCCCCGGGACGGTGCTCTATGGCTACACCTTC | CASSPGTVLYGYTF
TRBJ2-5 | NA | NA | TRBV20-1 | TGCAGTGCTATCTCGACCGAGTACCAAGAGACCCAGTACTTC | CSAISTEYQETQYF
TRBJ2-5 | many | NA | TRBV2 | TGTGCCAGCAATTTCGACTACCAAGAGACCCAGTACTTC | CASNFDYQETQYF
TRBJ2-6 | many | NA | TRBV3-1 | TGTGCCAGCAGCCAAGGAGGGGGGTCTGGGGCCAACGTCCTGACTTTC | CASSQGGGSGANVLTF
TRBJ2-6 | few | TRBD1 | TRBV28 | TGTGCCAGCAGGGCAGGGGGCAACTCCCTCTCTGGGGCCAACGTCCTGACTTTC | CASRAGGNSLSGANVLTF
TRBJ1-4 | many | TRBD1 | TRBV28 | TGTGCCAGCAGTTTTTTAAGAGCGGGGACAGGGAATGAAAAACTGTTTTTT | CASSFLRAGTGNEKLFF
TRBJ2-5 | many | NA | TRBV3-1 | TGTGCCAGCAGCCAGGGGGCAGGGCAGACCCAGTACTTC | CASSQGAGQTQYF
TRBJ1-3 | few | NA | TRBV20-1 | TGCAGTGCCATGCCTCCGGGACTCTCTGGAAACACCATATATTTT | CSAMPPGLSGNTIYF
TRBJ2-5 | many | NA | TRBV6-1 | TGTGCCAGCAGTGAACAGGGAGAAGGGGAGACCCAGTACTTC | CASSEQGEGETQYF
TRBJ2-5 | few | NA | TRBV5-1 | TGCGCCAGCAGCTTGAGTCCAGGGATCCAAGAGACCCAGTACTTC | CASSLSPGIQETQYF
TRBJ2-7 | many | TRBD1 | TRBV20-1 | TGCAGTGCGGCCGGGACAGGGAGCTCCTACGAGCAGTACTTC | CSAAGTGSSYEQYF